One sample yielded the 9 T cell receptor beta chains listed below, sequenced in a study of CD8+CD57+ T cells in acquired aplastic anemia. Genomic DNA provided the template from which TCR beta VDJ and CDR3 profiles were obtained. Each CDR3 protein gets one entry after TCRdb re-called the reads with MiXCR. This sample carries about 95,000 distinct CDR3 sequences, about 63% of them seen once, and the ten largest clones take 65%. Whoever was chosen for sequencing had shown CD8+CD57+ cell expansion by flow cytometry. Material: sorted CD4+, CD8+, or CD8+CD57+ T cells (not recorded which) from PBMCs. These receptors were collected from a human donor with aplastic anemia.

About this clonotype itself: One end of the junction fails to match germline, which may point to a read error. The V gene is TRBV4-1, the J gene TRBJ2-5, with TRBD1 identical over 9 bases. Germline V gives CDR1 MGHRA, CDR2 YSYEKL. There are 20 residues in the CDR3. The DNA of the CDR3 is TGCGCCAGCAGCCAAGATAAGGACAGGGGTGCAGCGGCGAGCCAAGAGACCCAGCACTTC. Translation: CASSQDKDRGAAASQETQHF.

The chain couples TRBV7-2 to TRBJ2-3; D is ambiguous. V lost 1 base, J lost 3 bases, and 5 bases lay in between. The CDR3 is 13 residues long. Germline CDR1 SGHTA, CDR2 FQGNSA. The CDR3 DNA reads TGTGCCAGCAGCTTAGTGCAGACAGATACGCAGTATTTT. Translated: CASSLVQTDTQYF.

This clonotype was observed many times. CDR3 residues: CSARDNRVTEKLFF. CDR3 bases: TGCAGTGCTAGAGATAACAGGGTGACCGAAAAACTGTTTTTT. The chain links TRBV20-1 to TRBJ1-4; D might be TRBD1 (6 bases). This CDR3 is built from 14 residues. Germline V gene sequence: CDR1 DFQATT, CDR2 SNEGSKA (reference sequence). The V end was cut by 0 bases, the J end by 8 bases, with 13 bases between.

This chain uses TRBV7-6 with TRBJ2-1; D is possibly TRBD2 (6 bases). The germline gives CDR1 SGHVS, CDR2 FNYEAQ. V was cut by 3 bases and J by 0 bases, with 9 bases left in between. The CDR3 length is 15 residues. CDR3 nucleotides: TGTGCCAGCAGCTTCGGGGGTACCTCCTACAATGAGCAGTTCTTC. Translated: CASSFGGTSYNEQFF. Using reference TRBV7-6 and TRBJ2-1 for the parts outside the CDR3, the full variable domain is GAGVSQSPRYKVTKRGQDVALRCDPISGHVSLYWYRQALGQGPEFLTYFNYEAQQDKSGLPNDRFSAERPEGSISTLTIQRTEQRDSAMYRCASSFGGTSYNEQFFGPGTRLTVL.

The CDR3: CASSLQTGTATQYF. Written as DNA, the CDR3 is TGTGCCAGCAGCCTTCAAACCGGGACAGCAACCCAGTACTTC. This chain joins TRBV7-2 and TRBJ2-5; 7 bases map to TRBD1. The CDR3 covers 14 residues. The V segment lost 5 bases and the J segment 8 bases; nucleotides outside the gene matches: 11. Per germline, CDR1 SGHTA and CDR2 FQGNSA.

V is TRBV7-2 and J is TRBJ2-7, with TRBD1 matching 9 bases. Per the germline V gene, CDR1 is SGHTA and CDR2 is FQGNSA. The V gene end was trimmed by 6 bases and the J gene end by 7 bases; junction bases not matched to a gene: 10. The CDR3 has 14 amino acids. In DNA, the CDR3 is TGTGCCAGCAGGGCCGGGACAGGGTTCGGAGAGCAGTACTTC. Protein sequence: CASRAGTGFGEQYF.

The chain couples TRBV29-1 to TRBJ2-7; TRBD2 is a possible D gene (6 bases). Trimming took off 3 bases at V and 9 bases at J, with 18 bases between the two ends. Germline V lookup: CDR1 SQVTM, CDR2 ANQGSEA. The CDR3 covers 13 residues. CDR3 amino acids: CSVEPIEGGRQYF. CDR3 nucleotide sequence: TGCAGCGTTGAGCCGATAGAGGGAGGTCGGCAGTACTTC.

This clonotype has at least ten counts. CDR3 sequence (DNA): TGTGCCAGCAGTGAACAGGGATACGAGCAGTACTTC. Translation: CASSEQGYEQYF. The V call is TRBV2, the J call TRBJ2-7, with a weak D call TRBD1 (5 bases). This CDR3 comprises 12 residues. CDR1 and CDR2 from the germline V gene are SNHLY and FYNNEI. Trimming took 2 bases from V and 4 from J, leaving 6 bases between them.

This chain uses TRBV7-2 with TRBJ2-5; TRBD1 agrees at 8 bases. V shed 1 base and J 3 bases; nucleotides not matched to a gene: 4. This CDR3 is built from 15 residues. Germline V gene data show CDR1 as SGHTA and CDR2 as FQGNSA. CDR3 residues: CASSLGQGAKETQYF. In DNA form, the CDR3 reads TGTGCCAGCAGCTTAGGCCAGGGGGCGAAAGAGACCCAGTACTTC.